A single sample gave rise to the 13 T cell receptor beta chains below, sequenced in a study of cytomegalovirus exposure and HLA in healthy donors. Only in-frame clones appear in the TCRdb table, and some are missing; sequencing was by immunoSEQ multiplex PCR. In the table there are 110,000 to 150,000 clones, about nine tenths of which are singletons. The sample was PBMCs. Receptors were obtained from a man between 18 and 29 years old in good health and CMV-seronegative.

As regards this clone: One end of the junction is discordant with germline, which a read error may explain. This rearrangement joins TRBV13 to TRBJ1-1; D gene uncertain. Germline assignment: CDR1 PRHDT and CDR2 FYEKMQ (reference sequence). The CDR3 sequence is 13 residues long. The CDR3 sequence: CASSLGNLVEAFF. CDR3 sequence (DNA): TGTGCCAGCAGCCTAGGGAATTTAGTTGAAGCTTTCTTT.

The chain recombines TRBV5-4 with TRBJ2-3; D is ambiguous. The CDR3 extends over 13 amino acids. CDR1 and CDR2 from the germline V gene are SGHNT and YYREEE (reference sequence). Trimming left V 4 bases short and J 2 bases short, with 8 bases between. As DNA, the CDR3 is TGTGCCAGCAGCGACTTTTTCACAGATACGCAGTATTTT. As protein: CASSDFFTDTQYF. Looking up the rest from reference TRBV5-4 and TRBJ2-3 gives the full variable domain: ETGVTQSPTHLIKTRGQQVTLRCSSQSGHNTVSWYQQALGQGPQFIFQYYREEENGRGNFPPRFSGLQFPNYSSELNVNALELDDSALYLCASSDFFTDTQYFGPGTRLTVL.

This chain links TRBV6-1 with TRBJ2-3, with D maybe TRBD2 (6 bases). Trimming cost V 3 bases and J 0 bases, with 7 bases left between them. CDR1 is MNHNS and CDR2 is SASEGT in the germline V gene. This CDR3 is built from 14 residues. The CDR3 here is CASSEGTSTDTQYF. Here the CDR3 DNA reads TGTGCCAGCAGTGAGGGGACTAGCACAGATACGCAGTATTTT.

As to this clone: The sample holds other DNA sequences that translate to the same CDR3. The chain uses TRBV5-4 and TRBJ1-5; TRBD1 matches at 10 bases. With 4 bases clipped from V and 3 bases from J, the junction kept 4 bases outside the gene matches. The germline gives CDR1 SGHNT, CDR2 YYREEE (reference sequence). The CDR3 is made up of 15 amino acids. CDR3 in amino acids: CASSLGQGPNQPQHF. CDR3 bases: TGTGCCAGCAGCCTGGGACAGGGGCCCAATCAGCCCCAGCATTTT.

The genes are TRBV2 and TRBJ1-6, with 10 bases aligning to TRBD1. CDR3 size: 17 residues. The germline CDR1 and CDR2 sequences are SNHLY and FYNNEI. The ends lost 6 bases at V and 8 bases at J; junction bases unmatched: 13. The CDR3 bases are TGTGCCAGCAGGAGCCCGACAGGGGGCTTGGCAGATTCACCCCTCCACTTT. Translating gives CASRSPTGGLADSPLHF.

The V and J genes are TRBV5-1 and TRBJ2-5; 7 nucleotides align to TRBD1. The V segment lost 4 bases and the J segment 0 bases; nucleotides outside the gene matches: 3. The CDR3 totals 14 residues. Germline assignment: CDR1 SGHRS and CDR2 YFSETQ. CDR3 coding DNA: TGCGCCAGCAGCCAGGGACAGAACCAAGAGACCCAGTACTTC. Residues: CASSQGQNQETQYF.

The rearrangement links TRBV29-1 to TRBJ1-1; 7 bases are a match to TRBD1. The germline V gene has CDR1 SQVTM and CDR2 ANQGSEA. The CDR3 consists of 13 residues. Trimming removed 7 bases from V and 1 base from J; junction bases left unmatched: 6. The CDR3 nucleotides read TGCAGCGCCCACGGGACAGCGAACACTGAAGCTTTCTTT. Encoded protein: CSAHGTANTEAFF.

This chain joins TRBV4-3 and TRBJ2-1; D is ambiguous. This CDR3 comprises 16 residues. With 0 bases removed from V and 0 bases from J, the gap between germline ends came to 9 bases. CDR1 is LGHNA and CDR2 is YSLEER in the germline V gene. CDR3 loop: CASSQDPSLSYNEQFF. CDR3 coding DNA: TGCGCCAGCAGCCAAGATCCTAGTCTCTCCTACAATGAGCAGTTCTTC.

The rearrangement links TRBV4-3 to TRBJ2-7; D perhaps matches TRBD2 (6 bases). CDR1 and CDR2 (germline): LGHNA, YSLEER. This CDR3 contains 18 residues. V was clipped by 0 bases and J by 2 bases, with 20 bases between them. CDR3 nucleotides: TGCGCCAGCAGCCAAGACATCCCCTATCCGGGGGAGACCTACGAGCAGTACTTC. The encoded protein is CASSQDIPYPGETYEQYF.

The chain uses TRBV7-2 and TRBJ2-3, with TRBD2 identical over 15 bases. The CDR3 totals 16 residues. CDR1 and CDR2 from the germline V gene are SGHTA and FQGNSA. V was clipped by 2 bases and J by 6 bases; unmatched bases: 3. Written as DNA, the CDR3 is TGTGCCAGCAGCTTACCCGGACTAGCGGGGGGGGATACGCAGTATTTT. Amino acids: CASSLPGLAGGDTQYF.

V gene TRBV10-3 combines with J gene TRBJ2-4, with 7 positions matching TRBD2. Germline-derived CDR1 and CDR2 are ENHRY and SYGVKD. The ends lost 3 bases at V and 0 bases at J; junction bases unmatched: 5. The CDR3 is 16 residues long. The CDR3 loop reads CAISDSGEIAKNIQYF. The CDR3 DNA is TGTGCCATCAGTGACAGCGGGGAAATAGCCAAAAACATTCAGTACTTC.

The chain is built from TRBV4-3 and TRBJ1-1; D unresolved. V lost 2 bases, J lost 3 bases, and 10 bases lay in between. The CDR3 consists of 14 residues. Germline V gene data show CDR1 as LGHNA and CDR2 as YSLEER. The CDR3 bases are TGCGCCAGCAGCCAACTCCCCGGGGACACTGAAGCTTTCTTT. Residues: CASSQLPGDTEAFF.

The chain combines TRBV7-9 with TRBJ2-7; a possible D gene is TRBD2 (5 bases). The CDR3 sequence is 16 residues long. In germline, CDR1 is SEHNR, CDR2 FQNEAQ (reference sequence). V was shortened by 0 bases and J by 2 bases, with 14 bases between the two germline ends. CDR3 sequence reads: CASSLAPPEGTYEQYF. Here the CDR3 DNA reads TGTGCCAGCAGCTTAGCACCCCCCGAGGGCACCTACGAGCAGTACTTC.